Shown below are 22 T cell receptor beta chains from a single sample sequenced in a study of a mutant IDH1 vaccine in newly diagnosed glioma. Stated time point: week 23, last vaccination. With topical imiquimod, each dose of the vaccine consisted of 300 ug of mutant IDH1 20-mer peptide. TCRdb's copy holds only in-frame clones and misses some; the assay was immunoSEQ multiplex PCR. The sample records around 80,000 clones, more than 80% being singletons. The antigens for these receptors are not known. The sequences come from PBMCs, collected from a glioma patient whose treatment included an IDH1 peptide vaccine. These receptors originate from a woman between 50 and 59 years old with glioma.

The CDR3 DNA reads TGTGCCAGCACGACGGACCTCTGGGACGAGCAGTACTTC. It yields the protein CASTTDLWDEQYF. V is TRBV6-5 and J is TRBJ2-7, with D unresolved. The CDR3 has 13 residues. CDR1 is MNHEY and CDR2 is SVGAGI in the germline V gene. Trimming removed 7 bases at V and 5 bases at J, with 15 bases between.

This clone was detected a few times. The chain joins TRBV28 to TRBJ2-7; D possibly uses TRBD1 or TRBD2 (7 bases each). Germline loops: CDR1 MDHEN, CDR2 SYDVKM. The CDR3 has 16 amino acids. V was clipped by 5 bases and J by 1 base, with 18 bases between them. The CDR3 is CASSQPTGEGSYEQYF. The CDR3 DNA reads TGTGCCAGCAGTCAACCTACAGGGGAGGGGTCCTACGAGCAGTACTTC.

This chain connects TRBV23-1 to TRBJ1-1; D is possibly TRBD1 (5 bases). TRBV23-1 is placed among ORFs of uncertain function. V lost 2 bases and J lost 5, with 12 bases in between. The CDR3 runs 14 residues. CDR3 coding DNA: TGCGCCAGCAGTCAAAAGGGGAGAGCGACTGAAGCTTTCTTT. This translates into CASSQKGRATEAFF.

The chain couples TRBV5-1 to TRBJ2-5, with TRBD2 identical over 9 bases. Germline CDR1 and CDR2: SGHRS and YFSETQ. The CDR3 extends over 16 amino acids. V shed 4 bases, J shed 4 bases, and the junction held 11 bases outside the gene matches. The CDR3 nucleotides read TGCGCCAGCAGCCCTGTTGTAGCGGGAGACGGAGAGACCCAGTACTTC. It encodes CASSPVVAGDGETQYF.

This chain connects TRBV6-5 to TRBJ2-3; D uncertain. Germline V gene data show CDR1 as MNHEY and CDR2 as SVGAGI. With 5 bases removed from V and 4 bases from J, the gap between germline ends came to 16 bases. The CDR3 is 15 residues long. The CDR3, as DNA: TGTGCCAGCAGTCGACAAAGGATTTTGGCAGATACGCAGTATTTT. As protein: CASSRQRILADTQYF.

The rearrangement joins TRBV5-4 to TRBJ2-7; D is ambiguous. This CDR3 has 12 residues. Germline CDR1 is SGHNT and CDR2 is YYREEE (reference sequence). V was pared by 3 bases and J by 0 bases, with 4 bases between. For the CDR3, the DNA is TGTGCCAGCAGCTCGAGCTCCTACGAGCAGTACTTC. It yields the protein CASSSSSYEQYF.

The rearrangement links TRBV21-1 to TRBJ1-2; the D call TRBD1 from the table was never checked on the DNA. TRBV21-1 is shown as a pseudogene. The CDR3 spans 13 residues. The CDR3 loop reads CASSKVDSAGYTF. In nucleotides, the CDR3 is TGTGCCAGCAGCAAAGTGGACAGCGCTGGCTACACCTTC.

V gene TRBV11-2 combines with J gene TRBJ2-7; D remains unclear. Germline values: CDR1 SGHAT, CDR2 FQNNGV. The CDR3 is 12 amino acids. Trimming removed 0 bases from V and 5 bases from J, with 5 bases in between. The DNA of the CDR3 is TGTGCCAGCAGCTTAGAGGTCCACGAGCAGTACTTC. Translated: CASSLEVHEQYF.

This chain connects TRBV9 to TRBJ2-7, with D uncertain. Trimming took off 1 base at V and 5 bases at J, with 10 bases between the two ends. This CDR3 is 13 amino acids long. Germline V gene data show CDR1 as SGDLS and CDR2 as YYNGEE. Written as DNA, the CDR3 is TGTGCCAGCAGCGTATCCCTTCTGGACGAGCAGTACTTC. It translates to CASSVSLLDEQYF.

The rearrangement joins TRBV7-9 to TRBJ1-1; tentative D call: TRBD1 (6 bases). V was clipped by 3 bases and J by 1 base, with 9 bases between them. The CDR3 has 14 amino acids. Germline V gene lookup returns CDR1 SEHNR and CDR2 FQNEAQ (reference sequence). CDR3 region: CASSFLDRNTEAFF. For the CDR3, the DNA is TGTGCCAGCAGCTTTCTGGACAGGAACACTGAAGCTTTCTTT.

This clone was observed a handful of times. The chain links TRBV29-1 to TRBJ1-5; 7 nucleotides match TRBD1. V dropped 7 bases and J dropped 3; count of bases not matched to a gene: 6. The CDR3 extends over 13 amino acids. Germline V gene data show CDR1 as SQVTM and CDR2 as ANQGSEA. The CDR3 DNA follows: TGCAGCGCTGTGGGACAGATCAATCAGCCCCAGCATTTT. It codes for CSAVGQINQPQHF.

The chain employs TRBV28 and TRBJ2-7, with 7 positions matching TRBD1. CDR1 is MDHEN and CDR2 is SYDVKM in the germline V gene. This CDR3 has 14 amino acids. V dropped 7 bases and J dropped 7; count of bases not matched to a gene: 13. CDR3 coding DNA: TGTGCCAGCACTCAGACAGGGCACCAGGGGGAGCAGTACTTC. Its translation is CASTQTGHQGEQYF.

The V and J genes are TRBV9 and TRBJ1-6, with D perhaps TRBD1 (6 bases). The germline V and J ends were trimmed by 5 bases and 7 bases, with 22 bases remaining between them. The germline V gene encodes CDR1 SGDLS and CDR2 YYNGEE. The CDR3 is 17 amino acids. CDR3 sequence reads: CASRRGDGGFENSPLHF. DNA of the CDR3: TGTGCCAGCAGGAGGGGGGACGGCGGCTTTGAAAATTCACCCCTCCACTTT.

V is TRBV28 and J is TRBJ2-1; D gene ambiguous. The CDR3 sequence is 17 residues long. Trimming took 2 bases from V and 1 from J, leaving 15 bases between them. Germline values: CDR1 MDHEN, CDR2 SYDVKM. The CDR3 DNA is TGTGCCAGCAGTTTACCCAACACTCCCCTGTCCTACAATGAGCAGTTCTTC. Translated, it gives CASSLPNTPLSYNEQFF.

The table lists this clone with a few counts. The chain links TRBV7-9 to TRBJ1-5; D remains ambiguous. The CDR3 extends over 13 amino acids. Germline-derived CDR1 and CDR2 are SEHNR and FQNEAQ (reference sequence). Deletions cut 0 bases from V and 6 bases from J, with 6 bases between. In nucleotides, the CDR3 is TGTGCCAGCAGCTTAGCGTCGGGTCAGCCCCAGCATTTT. Encoded protein: CASSLASGQPQHF.

The rearrangement links TRBV4-1 to TRBJ2-5; either TRBD1 or TRBD2 may fit D (5 bases each). The V end was cut by 0 bases, the J end by 5 bases, with 13 bases between. CDR3 length: 15 amino acids. Germline V lookup: CDR1 MGHRA, CDR2 YSYEKL. As DNA, the CDR3 is TGCGCCAGCAGCCAAGACCCGGGGCACGAGGAGACCCAGTACTTC. Translation gives CASSQDPGHEETQYF.

This sequence joins TRBV4-2 and TRBJ2-3; no clear D gene. V lost 2 bases and J lost 7, with 7 bases in between. The CDR3 is 12 residues long. The germline CDR1 and CDR2 sequences are LGHNA and YNFKEQ. The CDR3 is CASSQTDHTQYF. For the CDR3, the DNA is TGTGCCAGCAGCCAAACGGACCATACGCAGTATTTT.

The V gene is TRBV6-6, the J gene TRBJ2-3, with 8 nucleotides matching TRBD1. Trimming at V came to 6 bases and at J to 8 bases, leaving 10 bases not matched to a gene. There are 14 residues in the CDR3. CDR1 MNHNY and CDR2 SVGAGI come from the germline V gene (reference sequence). CDR3 DNA sequence: TGTGCCAGCAGCCTTGGACAGGGACGCCTTACGCAGTATTTT. This sequence encodes CASSLGQGRLTQYF.

This chain connects TRBV28 to TRBJ2-7, with TRBD1 matching 7 bases. The trim removed 6 bases at V and 9 bases at J, leaving 17 bases unmatched. This CDR3 contains 15 residues. Germline values: CDR1 MDHEN, CDR2 SYDVKM. The CDR3 loop is CASRGGQVGSGGQYF. In DNA form, the CDR3 reads TGTGCCAGCAGAGGTGGACAGGTGGGCTCAGGGGGGCAGTACTTC.

This sequence joins TRBV4-1 and TRBJ2-5; D may be TRBD2 (6 bases). V was cut by 0 bases and J by 5 bases, with 16 bases left in between. Germline V lookup: CDR1 MGHRA, CDR2 YSYEKL. CDR3 length: 16 amino acids. The CDR3 protein is CASSQDREPLGETQYF. Written as DNA, the CDR3 is TGCGCCAGCAGCCAAGATCGGGAGCCCCTGGGGGAGACCCAGTACTTC.

This chain links TRBV19 with TRBJ1-1; D remains ambiguous. The CDR3 is 13 residues long. The germline V and J ends were trimmed by 1 base and 6 bases, with 9 bases remaining between them. Germline loops: CDR1 LNHDA, CDR2 SQIVND (reference sequence). CDR3 bases: TGTGCCAGTAGTATAGTATCCGGGTCTGAAGCTTTCTTT. Its translation: CASSIVSGSEAFF.

The J gene is TRBJ1-2, the V gene TRBV5-6, with 10 nucleotides matching TRBD1. Trimming took 2 bases from V and 4 from J; bases not matched to a gene: 5. The germline V gene has CDR1 SGHDT and CDR2 YYEEEE. This CDR3 spans 15 amino acids. Here the CDR3 reads CASSLGTGAFYGYTF. The CDR3 nucleotides read TGTGCCAGCAGCTTAGGGACAGGGGCTTTCTATGGCTACACCTTC.